One sample yielded the 26 T cell receptor beta chains listed below, sequenced in a study of shared clonotypes between healthy human individuals. TCRdb's copy holds only in-frame clones and misses some; the assay was immunoSEQ multiplex PCR. This table holds some 2 million clones, approximately 95% found once. Sequencing was carried out using naive CD4+ T cells sorted from blood. As for subset: CD45RA+ positively selected. The receptor source for this set is a man between 18 and 29 years old in good health.

The chain carries TRBV7-9 and TRBJ1-6; TRBD1 matches at 8 bases. Germline values: CDR1 SEHNR, CDR2 FQNEAQ (reference sequence). The junction had 10 bases not matched to a gene; V was cut back by 6 bases and J by 6 bases. The CDR3 sequence is 16 residues long. In DNA, the CDR3 is TGTGCCAGCAGTCGTACAATTGGACAGGGTAATTCACCCCTCCACTTT. It yields the protein CASSRTIGQGNSPLHF.

This chain links TRBV30 with TRBJ1-1; D unclear. Germline CDR1 reads GTSNPN; CDR2 reads SVGIG (reference sequence). The CDR3 extends over 16 amino acids. Trimming removed 3 bases from V and 0 bases from J, with 17 bases in between. In DNA, the CDR3 is TGTGCCTGGAGCAGGAACACGGGGAGAGTGAACACTGAAGCTTTCTTT. Translation gives CAWSRNTGRVNTEAFF.

The V gene is TRBV9, the J gene TRBJ1-2; unclear D gene. V lost 0 bases to trimming and J lost 4 bases, with 10 bases between them. Per the germline V gene, CDR1 is SGDLS and CDR2 is YYNGEE. CDR3 length: 14 amino acids. CDR3 residues: CASSVDLETYGYTF. The CDR3 nucleotides are TGTGCCAGCAGCGTAGATTTGGAAACCTATGGCTACACCTTC.

This clone was observed many times. This chain connects TRBV29-1 to TRBJ2-5; 11 nucleotides align to TRBD1. This CDR3 region has 13 residues. Per the germline V gene, CDR1 is SQVTM and CDR2 is ANQGSEA. V was clipped by 7 bases and J by 5 bases; unmatched bases: 6. The CDR3 loop reads CSAGQGAVETQYF. The CDR3, as DNA: TGCAGCGCCGGACAGGGGGCCGTGGAGACCCAGTACTTC. Drawing the rest from reference TRBV29-1 and TRBJ2-5, the complete variable domain is SAVISQKPSRDICQRGTSLTIQCQVDSQVTMMFWYRQQPGQSLTLIATANQGSEATYESGFVIDKFPISRPNLTFSTLTVSNMSPEDSSIYLCSAGQGAVETQYFGPGTRLLVL.

About this clone: The sample holds other DNA sequences that translate to the same CDR3. The chain's CDR3 is CASSSGGIGNQPQHF. The CDR3 DNA reads TGTGCCAGCAGTTCCGGGGGTATTGGCAATCAGCCCCAGCATTTT. The chain is built from TRBV27 and TRBJ1-5, with TRBD1 as a possible D gene (5 bases). V shed 4 bases and J shed 2 bases, with 12 bases lying between them. This CDR3 region has 15 residues. The germline V gene encodes CDR1 MNHEY and CDR2 SMNVEV (reference sequence).

The V call is TRBV14, the J call TRBJ1-1, with D perhaps matching TRBD1 (6 bases). Germline assignment: CDR1 SGHDN and CDR2 FVKESK. The CDR3 is 14 residues long. The V end lost 4 bases, the J end lost 5 bases, and 14 bases lay between the germline ends. This chain's CDR3 is CASSREGGWTEAFF. The CDR3 DNA reads as TGTGCCAGCAGCCGAGAAGGGGGTTGGACTGAAGCTTTCTTT.

The chain joins TRBV6-5 to TRBJ2-7; a possible D gene is TRBD2 (6 bases). Trimming left V 2 bases short and J 5 bases short, with 13 bases between. Germline CDR1 reads MNHEY; CDR2 reads SVGAGI. This CDR3 spans 14 amino acids. The CDR3 DNA sequence: TGTGCCAGCAGTTACGCCCGGAGGGTCGACGAGCAGTACTTC. Protein: CASSYARRVDEQYF.

The V and J genes are TRBV6-1 and TRBJ1-3; D unclear. The V and J ends lost 1 base and 1 base respectively, with 11 bases between them. Germline loops: CDR1 MNHNS, CDR2 SASEGT. The CDR3 sequence is 16 residues long. CDR3 nucleotides: TGTGCCAGCAGTGAAGGGTTACCCTTATCTGGAAACACCATATATTTT. It yields the protein CASSEGLPLSGNTIYF.

The chain carries TRBV28 and TRBJ2-3; D is possibly TRBD1 (6 bases). V was trimmed by 5 bases and J by 3 bases, leaving 15 bases between them. Germline V gives CDR1 MDHEN, CDR2 SYDVKM. This CDR3 is built from 15 residues. In nucleotides, the CDR3 is TGTGCCAGCAGTCTTACAGGGATTGGGACAGATACGCAGTATTTT. Amino acids: CASSLTGIGTDTQYF.

Details on this clone: This same CDR3 is encoded by further DNA sequences in the sample. The chain carries TRBV7-2 and TRBJ2-7; D not certain. Germline V gives CDR1 SGHTA, CDR2 FQGNSA. The CDR3 is made up of 13 amino acids. Trimming cost V 0 bases and J 4 bases, with 7 bases left between them. The CDR3 region is CASSLAASYEQYF. In DNA, the CDR3 is TGTGCCAGCAGCTTAGCGGCTAGTTACGAGCAGTACTTC.

The chain carries TRBV29-1 and TRBJ1-2; 8 bases align to TRBD1. This CDR3 is 16 amino acids long. The V and J ends lost 6 bases and 0 bases, in that order; junction bases with no gene match: 12. Germline loops: CDR1 SQVTM, CDR2 ANQGSEA. CDR3 in amino acids: CSVESTGEGANYGYTF. The CDR3, as DNA: TGCAGCGTCGAGTCGACAGGGGAGGGAGCTAACTATGGCTACACCTTC.

Turning to this clone: Other DNA sequences within the sample encode an identical CDR3. This chain uses TRBV7-3 with TRBJ2-5, with 9 positions matching TRBD2. The germline CDR1 and CDR2 sequences are SGHTA and FQGTGA. This CDR3 is built from 15 residues. The junction had 6 bases not matched to a gene; V was cut back by 2 bases and J by 5 bases. The CDR3 region is CASSLGLAGRETQYF. The CDR3 bases are TGTGCCAGCAGCTTAGGGCTAGCGGGGAGGGAGACCCAGTACTTC.

This chain joins TRBV29-1 and TRBJ2-2; D remains unclear. The ends were cut back, 4 bases at V and 5 bases at J, with 11 bases in the middle. The V gene's germline CDR1 is SQVTM and CDR2 ANQGSEA. This CDR3 is 13 amino acids long. CDR3 DNA: TGCAGCGTTGGGAGTAGTGGGACCGGGGAGCTGTTTTTT. Encoded protein: CSVGSSGTGELFF.

V and J are TRBV7-9 and TRBJ1-6; the D gene is possibly TRBD1 (5 bases). Germline V gene sequence: CDR1 SEHNR, CDR2 FQNEAQ (reference sequence). The CDR3 is 15 amino acids. V was clipped by 4 bases and J by 12 bases, with 19 bases between them. The DNA for the CDR3 is TGTGCCAGCAGCTCCGCGGGGGGTTCTGGTGGACCCCTCCACTTT. It is translated as CASSSAGGSGGPLHF.

V is TRBV30 and J is TRBJ2-2; D is perhaps TRBD1 (5 bases). The CDR3 has 15 residues. Germline CDR1 GTSNPN, CDR2 SVGIG (reference sequence). Trimming took off 0 bases at V and 6 bases at J, with 14 bases between the two ends. CDR3 in amino acids: CAWSVNRPSSGELFF. The CDR3 coding sequence is TGTGCCTGGAGTGTAAACAGGCCGAGTTCCGGGGAGCTGTTTTTT.

The rearrangement uses TRBV7-2 and TRBJ1-1, with unresolved D. Per the germline V gene, CDR1 is SGHTA and CDR2 is FQGNSA. This CDR3 has 14 amino acids. Trimming left V 1 base short and J 1 base short, with 7 bases between. The CDR3: CASSLGATNTEAFF. DNA of the CDR3: TGTGCCAGCAGCTTAGGCGCGACGAACACTGAAGCTTTCTTT.

The V call is TRBV19, the J call TRBJ1-6; D perhaps matches TRBD1 (5 bases). The CDR3 covers 17 residues. Trimming took off 2 bases at V and 0 bases at J, with 11 bases between the two ends. CDR1 is LNHDA, CDR2 SQIVND, per germline (reference sequence). The CDR3 loop reads CASSINMQGSYNSPLHF. The CDR3 region has the DNA TGTGCCAGTAGTATAAATATGCAGGGCTCCTATAATTCACCCCTCCACTTT.

The V call is TRBV23-1, the J call TRBJ2-5; TRBD2 aligns across 9 bases. TRBV23-1 belongs to the ORF category, with a function that is uncertain. Germline trimming cut 2 bases from V and 13 bases from J; bases unmatched to any gene: 26. The CDR3 is 19 residues long. As DNA, the CDR3 is TGCGCCAGCAGTCAAGCCCATGCACTACTCAGGGCTAGCGGGACCCCCTTGTACTTC. Translation gives CASSQAHALLRASGTPLYF.

The chain joins TRBV27 to TRBJ2-7; tentatively, D is TRBD1 or TRBD2 (5 bases each). Germline CDR1 and CDR2: MNHEY and SMNVEV (reference sequence). The CDR3 is 14 amino acids. V lost 2 bases, J lost 6 bases, and 14 bases lay in between. CDR3 DNA sequence: TGTGCCAGCAGTTTACGGCAGTCGGGGCTCGAGCAGTACTTC. Translated, it gives CASSLRQSGLEQYF.

V is TRBV10-3 and J is TRBJ2-3, with D perhaps matching TRBD2 (6 bases). The CDR3 has 14 residues. Germline-derived CDR1 and CDR2 are ENHRY and SYGVKD. V lost 0 bases to trimming and J lost 10 bases, with 14 bases between them. DNA of the CDR3: TGTGCCATCAGTGAGTCAGGGAGACTAGGGGCGCAGTATTTT. It translates to CAISESGRLGAQYF.

This chain joins TRBV4-3 and TRBJ2-7; D is unresolved. V shed 0 bases and J shed 5 bases, with 14 bases lying between them. CDR3 length: 15 residues. Germline CDR1 reads LGHNA; CDR2 reads YSLEER. CDR3 DNA: TGCGCCAGCAGCCAAGAAATAGGCCAGCTCAACGAGCAGTACTTC. Translated: CASSQEIGQLNEQYF.

This clone was detected once. The rearrangement links TRBV14 to TRBJ2-2, with D perhaps TRBD1 (5 bases). The length of the CDR3 is 16 residues. V was shortened by 2 bases and J by 1 base, with 11 bases between the two germline ends. Germline V gives CDR1 SGHDN, CDR2 FVKESK. The CDR3, as DNA: TGTGCCAGCAGCCAATTAGGGGATCTGAACACCGGGGAGCTGTTTTTT. It translates to CASSQLGDLNTGELFF.

This chain links TRBV4-3 with TRBJ1-3; a possible D gene is TRBD1 (6 bases). CDR3 size: 21 residues. Trimming took 3 bases from V and 0 from J, leaving 27 bases between them. Germline V gene sequence: CDR1 LGHNA, CDR2 YSLEER. The CDR3 nucleotides read TGCGCCAGCAGCCAGGTTATCTCGGGGGCAGGGGTACTTAGCTCTGGAAACACCATATATTTT. This encodes CASSQVISGAGVLSSGNTIYF.

V usage is TRBV18 and J usage is TRBJ2-1; possible D gene TRBD2, 5 bases. Germline V gene lookup returns CDR1 KGHSH and CDR2 LQKENI. Trimming pared 0 bases from V and 7 bases from J, leaving 10 bases between. This CDR3 is 14 amino acids long. This chain's CDR3 is CASSPPPGGNEQFF. CDR3 DNA: TGTGCCAGCTCACCACCGCCCGGCGGGAATGAGCAGTTCTTC. Full variable domain (outside the CDR3, taken from reference TRBV18 and TRBJ2-1): NAGVMQNPRHLVRRRGQEARLRCSPMKGHSHVYWYRQLPEEGLKFMVYLQKENIIDESGMPKERFSAEFPKEGPSILRIQQVVRGDSAAYFCASSPPPGGNEQFFGPGTRLTVL.

The CDR3 protein is CASRIGTGSNYGYTF. CDR3 DNA: TGTGCCAGCAGAATAGGGACAGGGTCTAACTATGGCTACACCTTC. This chain joins TRBV6-1 and TRBJ1-2, with TRBD1 matching 9 bases. Germline CDR1 and CDR2: MNHNS and SASEGT. Trimming removed 6 bases from V and 0 bases from J; junction bases left unmatched: 5. This CDR3 comprises 15 residues.

The chain links TRBV28 to TRBJ1-1, with 8 bases matching TRBD1. The CDR3 totals 16 residues. After removal of 3 bases from V and 8 bases from J, the junction contained 14 bases not matched to a gene. Germline V gene sequence: CDR1 MDHEN, CDR2 SYDVKM. The CDR3 reads CASSFSGLWTGIEAFF. The CDR3 DNA follows: TGTGCCAGCAGTTTTTCGGGGCTTTGGACAGGGATAGAAGCTTTCTTT.